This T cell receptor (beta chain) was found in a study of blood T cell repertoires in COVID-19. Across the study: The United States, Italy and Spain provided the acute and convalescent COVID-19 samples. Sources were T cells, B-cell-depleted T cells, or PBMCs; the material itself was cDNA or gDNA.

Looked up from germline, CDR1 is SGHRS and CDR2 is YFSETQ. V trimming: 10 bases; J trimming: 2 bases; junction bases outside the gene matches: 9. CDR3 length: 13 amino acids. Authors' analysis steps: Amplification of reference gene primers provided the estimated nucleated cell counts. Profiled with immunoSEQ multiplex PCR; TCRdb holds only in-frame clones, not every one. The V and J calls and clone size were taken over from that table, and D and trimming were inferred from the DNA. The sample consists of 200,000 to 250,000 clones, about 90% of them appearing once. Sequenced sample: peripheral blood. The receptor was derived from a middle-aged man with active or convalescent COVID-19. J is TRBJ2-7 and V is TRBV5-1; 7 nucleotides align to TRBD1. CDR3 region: CAPVGQGAYEQYF. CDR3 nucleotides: TGCGCCCCCGTCGGGCAGGGGGCCTACGAGCAGTACTTC.